This is a list of T cell receptor beta chains from one sample in a study of blood T cell repertoires in COVID-19. Repertoires were generated with immunoSEQ multiplex PCR, while TCRdb's copy carries only in-frame clones and drops some. This table holds roughly 43,000 clones, approximately 71% found once. Sequenced input: peripheral blood. These receptors came from a man older than 75 with acute or convalescent COVID-19. Each CDR3 is given with its conserved first and last residue. A D gene is named only where the DNA matches it firmly. Only part of the rows carry a size: once, few, many, or a class if the clone is expanded.

j_call: TRBJ2-7
v_call: TRBV6-6
clone_size: .
d_call: TRBD2
cdr3_nt: TGTGCCAGCAGCTTGCCAGCGGGGCAAACCTACGAGCAGTACTTC
cdr3_aa: CASSLPAGQTYEQYF

j_call: TRBJ1-2
v_call: TRBV21-1
clone_size: .
d_call: .
cdr3_nt: TGTGCCAGCAGCATAGCCGGGACAAGGAGATACTATGGCTACACCTTC
cdr3_aa: CASSIAGTRRYYGYTF

j_call: TRBJ2-2
v_call: TRBV2
clone_size: .
d_call: .
cdr3_nt: TGTGCCAGCAGCGGTGGGTCTCATAGGGGCGGGGAGCTGTTTTTT
cdr3_aa: CASSGGSHRGGELFF

j_call: TRBJ2-1
v_call: TRBV5-1
clone_size: .
d_call: .
cdr3_nt: TGCGCCAGCAGCTTGTACCCCCTGGGCCCCAATGAGCAGTTCTTC
cdr3_aa: CASSLYPLGPNEQFF

j_call: TRBJ2-7
v_call: TRBV12-3/TRBV12-4
clone_size: .
d_call: .
cdr3_nt: TGTGCCAGCAGTCCAGGGTCCGAGCAGTACTTC
cdr3_aa: CASSPGSEQYF

j_call: TRBJ2-1
v_call: TRBV11-2
clone_size: .
d_call: TRBD1
cdr3_nt: TGTGCCAGCAGCTCAGACGGGACAGGGTACAATGAGCAGTTCTTC
cdr3_aa: CASSSDGTGYNEQFF

j_call: TRBJ1-2
v_call: TRBV28
clone_size: once
d_call: TRBD1
cdr3_nt: TGTGCCAGCAACCCGGGACAGGCTGCTAACTATGGCTACACCTTC
cdr3_aa: CASNPGQAANYGYTF

j_call: TRBJ1-4
v_call: TRBV19
clone_size: .
d_call: .
cdr3_nt: TGTGCCAGTAGTATCTCGTCAGTTTCTGAAAAACTGTTTTTT
cdr3_aa: CASSISSVSEKLFF

j_call: TRBJ1-1
v_call: TRBV6-2/TRBV6-3
clone_size: once
d_call: .
cdr3_nt: TGTGCCAGCAGTAGGCCGGACTTAGGAGCTTTCTTT
cdr3_aa: CASSRPDLGAFF

j_call: TRBJ1-1
v_call: TRBV19
clone_size: few
d_call: .
cdr3_nt: TGTGCCAGTAGTATCCCTGCGACTGAAGCTTTCTTT
cdr3_aa: CASSIPATEAFF

j_call: TRBJ2-1
v_call: TRBV7-2
clone_size: once
d_call: .
cdr3_nt: TGTGCCAGCAGCCTAATGGGGCAGGAGTACAATGAGCAGTTCTTC
cdr3_aa: CASSLMGQEYNEQFF

j_call: TRBJ1-1
v_call: TRBV30
clone_size: few
d_call: .
cdr3_nt: TGTGCCTGGAGTGTGGAGGGAGCGAACACTGAAGCTTTCTTT
cdr3_aa: CAWSVEGANTEAFF

j_call: TRBJ2-7
v_call: TRBV7-8
clone_size: .
d_call: TRBD1
cdr3_nt: TGTGCCAGCAGGCCGGGGGCAGGGGGCCTTTTCGAGCAGTACTTC
cdr3_aa: CASRPGAGGLFEQYF

j_call: TRBJ1-2
v_call: TRBV5-1
clone_size: .
d_call: .
cdr3_nt: TGCGCCAGCAGCTTGGGACAGGCCACCAACTATGGCTACACCTTC
cdr3_aa: CASSLGQATNYGYTF

j_call: TRBJ2-7
v_call: TRBV4-2
clone_size: .
d_call: TRBD2
cdr3_nt: TGTGCCAGCAGCCAAGAGAGGACGGGGGGATATTACTCCTACGAGCAGTACTTC
cdr3_aa: CASSQERTGGYYSYEQYF

j_call: TRBJ1-1
v_call: TRBV7-9
clone_size: .
d_call: TRBD1
cdr3_nt: TGTGCCAGCAGCTTAGCCGGACAGGGGGTCACTGAAGCTTTCTTT
cdr3_aa: CASSLAGQGVTEAFF

j_call: TRBJ2-7
v_call: TRBV5-6
clone_size: many
d_call: TRBD1
cdr3_nt: TGTGCCAGCAGCTTCCGGGACAGGTCCTCCTACGAGCAGTACTTC
cdr3_aa: CASSFRDRSSYEQYF

j_call: TRBJ2-2
v_call: TRBV27
clone_size: few
d_call: .
cdr3_nt: TGTGCCAGCAGTTTATTAGGACAGACGAACACCGGGGAGCTGTTTTTT
cdr3_aa: CASSLLGQTNTGELFF

j_call: TRBJ2-7
v_call: TRBV19
clone_size: .
d_call: .
cdr3_nt: TGTGCCAGTAGGTCGGCCTCGACTACCTACGAGCAGTACTTC
cdr3_aa: CASRSASTTYEQYF

j_call: TRBJ1-5
v_call: TRBV3-1/TRBV3-2
clone_size: .
d_call: .
cdr3_nt: TGTGCCAGCAGCCAAGGGCGGACCCGATCAGCGGCCCAGCATTTT
cdr3_aa: CASSQGRTRSAAQHF

j_call: TRBJ1-1
v_call: TRBV19
clone_size: .
d_call: .
cdr3_nt: TGTGCCAGTAGAACAGGGTACACTGAAGCTTTCTTT
cdr3_aa: CASRTGYTEAFF

j_call: TRBJ2-7
v_call: TRBV4-3
clone_size: once
d_call: .
cdr3_nt: TGCGCCAGCAGCCAAGATATCGGACAGTCCTACGAGCAGTACTTC
cdr3_aa: CASSQDIGQSYEQYF

j_call: TRBJ2-1
v_call: TRBV30
clone_size: .
d_call: .
cdr3_nt: TGTGCCTGGATCGGGTCGGTCTCCTACAATGAGCAGTTCTTC
cdr3_aa: CAWIGSVSYNEQFF

j_call: TRBJ2-1
v_call: TRBV20-1
clone_size: few
d_call: TRBD2
cdr3_nt: TGCAGTGCTAGTCTAGCGGGAGGGAAGTTCAATGAGCAGTTCTTC
cdr3_aa: CSASLAGGKFNEQFF

j_call: TRBJ2-5
v_call: TRBV27
clone_size: once
d_call: .
cdr3_nt: TGTGCCAGCAGTTCCACAGGGATCCAAGAGACCCAGTACTTC
cdr3_aa: CASSSTGIQETQYF

j_call: TRBJ1-1
v_call: TRBV19
clone_size: .
d_call: .
cdr3_nt: TGTGCCAGCAGGGTTTTCGCTGAAGCTTTCTTT
cdr3_aa: CASRVFAEAFF

j_call: TRBJ2-7
v_call: TRBV5-1
clone_size: .
d_call: .
cdr3_nt: TGCGCCAGCAGCTTGGCCAGCGGCCCCACCTACGAGCAGTACTTC
cdr3_aa: CASSLASGPTYEQYF

j_call: TRBJ2-3
v_call: TRBV11-2
clone_size: .
d_call: TRBD1
cdr3_nt: TGTGCCAGCAGACCCTGGACAGGGGCCACAGATACGCAGTATTTT
cdr3_aa: CASRPWTGATDTQYF

j_call: TRBJ2-2
v_call: TRBV29-1
clone_size: .
d_call: .
cdr3_nt: TGCAGCGTTGATGAAGCAGGGTCCGGGGAGCTGTTTTTT
cdr3_aa: CSVDEAGSGELFF

j_call: TRBJ1-5
v_call: TRBV6-6
clone_size: .
d_call: TRBD1
cdr3_nt: TGTGCCAGCATTGGACAGGGGCAGGCTCAGCCCCAGCATTTT
cdr3_aa: CASIGQGQAQPQHF

j_call: TRBJ1-6
v_call: TRBV4-2
clone_size: .
d_call: .
cdr3_nt: TGTGCCAGCAGCCAAGATGGTAGCCAGAGCTCCTATAATTCACCCCTCCACTTT
cdr3_aa: CASSQDGSQSSYNSPLHF

j_call: TRBJ2-4
v_call: TRBV5-8
clone_size: .
d_call: TRBD1
cdr3_nt: TGTGCCAGCAGCCAAGGACAGGGAATTTGGAACATTCAGTACTTC
cdr3_aa: CASSQGQGIWNIQYF

j_call: TRBJ2-3
v_call: TRBV30
clone_size: .
d_call: .
cdr3_nt: TGTGCCTGGGGGGTAGGGGGAGGCACAGATACGCAGTATTTT
cdr3_aa: CAWGVGGGTDTQYF

j_call: TRBJ2-3
v_call: TRBV9
clone_size: medium-sized
d_call: .
cdr3_nt: TGTGCCAGCAGGTCCCCGCTACTAGATACGCAGTATTTT
cdr3_aa: CASRSPLLDTQYF

j_call: TRBJ2-7
v_call: TRBV5-4
clone_size: few
d_call: .
cdr3_nt: TGTGCCAGCAGCCCGTGGGGGGGGGCAGACTACGAGCAGTACTTC
cdr3_aa: CASSPWGGADYEQYF

j_call: TRBJ2-5
v_call: TRBV2
clone_size: .
d_call: TRBD1
cdr3_nt: TGTGCCAGAGGACAGGCTGGTACGGAGACCCAGTACTTC
cdr3_aa: CARGQAGTETQYF

j_call: TRBJ2-7
v_call: TRBV7-2
clone_size: once
d_call: .
cdr3_nt: TGTGCCAGCAGCTTTTCACAGTCCTACGAGCAGTACTTC
cdr3_aa: CASSFSQSYEQYF

j_call: TRBJ2-1
v_call: TRBV27
clone_size: .
d_call: TRBD2
cdr3_nt: TGTGCCAGCAGTCACCACATCAGCGGGGGCTGGAGGAATGAGCAGTTCTTC
cdr3_aa: CASSHHISGGWRNEQFF

j_call: TRBJ1-2
v_call: TRBV30
clone_size: .
d_call: .
cdr3_nt: TGTGCCTGGAGTGTGAAACTTCCTCTAACGGATGGCTACACCTTC
cdr3_aa: CAWSVKLPLTDGYTF

j_call: TRBJ2-2
v_call: TRBV29-1
clone_size: .
d_call: TRBD2
cdr3_nt: TGCAGCGTTGTTGTTAGCGGGAGTGGCTGGGAGCTGTTTTTT
cdr3_aa: CSVVVSGSGWELFF

j_call: TRBJ2-1
v_call: TRBV7-9
clone_size: few
d_call: .
cdr3_nt: TGTGCCAGCAGCCCGCCGGGACTTCGTAACAATGAGCAGTTCTTC
cdr3_aa: CASSPPGLRNNEQFF

j_call: TRBJ1-1
v_call: TRBV2
clone_size: once
d_call: .
cdr3_nt: TGTGCCAGCAGTGCGCTCGCAGGCGCAGGGGAAGCTTTCTTT
cdr3_aa: CASSALAGAGEAFF

j_call: TRBJ2-2
v_call: TRBV7-2
clone_size: .
d_call: TRBD1
cdr3_nt: TGTGCCAGCAGCTTTAGGCGGACAGGGGGGTCCGGGGAGCTGTTTTTT
cdr3_aa: CASSFRRTGGSGELFF

j_call: TRBJ2-5
v_call: TRBV6-5
clone_size: .
d_call: TRBD2
cdr3_nt: TGTGCCAGCAGTCACCGACTAGCGACCTTAGAGACCCAGTACTTC
cdr3_aa: CASSHRLATLETQYF

j_call: TRBJ1-4
v_call: TRBV5-5
clone_size: .
d_call: .
cdr3_nt: TGTGCCAGCAGCTTCGGACTTGCAACTAATGAAAAACTGTTTTTT
cdr3_aa: CASSFGLATNEKLFF

j_call: TRBJ2-1
v_call: TRBV5-6
clone_size: .
d_call: .
cdr3_nt: TGTGCCAGCAGCACGAGAAATGAGCAGTTCTTC
cdr3_aa: CASSTRNEQFF

j_call: TRBJ2-7
v_call: TRBV5-1
clone_size: .
d_call: .
cdr3_nt: TGCGCCAGCAGCGCCAGCTCCTACGAGCAGTACTTC
cdr3_aa: CASSASSYEQYF

j_call: TRBJ1-2
v_call: TRBV6-5
clone_size: .
d_call: .
cdr3_nt: TGTGCCAGCAGCCCCGACCAGGGTGGCTACACCTTC
cdr3_aa: CASSPDQGGYTF

j_call: TRBJ1-4
v_call: TRBV10-1
clone_size: few
d_call: .
cdr3_nt: TGCGCCAGCAGTGGACAGAAGGATGAAAAACTGTTTTTT
cdr3_aa: CASSGQKDEKLFF

j_call: TRBJ1-1
v_call: TRBV19
clone_size: once
d_call: TRBD1
cdr3_nt: TGTGCCAGTAGTATAGGAACAGGGGGCGCCAGTTTAAGGGCTTTCTTT
cdr3_aa: CASSIGTGGASLRAFF

j_call: TRBJ2-7
v_call: TRBV7-2
clone_size: .
d_call: .
cdr3_nt: TGTGCCAGCAGCCTAGACCAGTCGGAGCAGTACTTC
cdr3_aa: CASSLDQSEQYF

j_call: TRBJ1-2
v_call: TRBV5-1
clone_size: .
d_call: TRBD1
cdr3_nt: TGCGCCAGCAGCCCAATTCCAGGGGGCGATGGCTACACCTTC
cdr3_aa: CASSPIPGGDGYTF

j_call: TRBJ2-3
v_call: TRBV11-2
clone_size: .
d_call: .
cdr3_nt: TGTGCCAGCAGCTTAGAACGGCCCGGGTTGGGGCCAGATACGCAGTATTTT
cdr3_aa: CASSLERPGLGPDTQYF

j_call: TRBJ2-5
v_call: TRBV4-1
clone_size: .
d_call: .
cdr3_nt: TGCGCCAGCAGCCAAGAAGTTGAAGAGTTGGAGACCCAGTACTTC
cdr3_aa: CASSQEVEELETQYF

j_call: TRBJ2-5
v_call: TRBV11-2
clone_size: once
d_call: TRBD2
cdr3_nt: TGTGCCAGCAGCTCCCCCGCGGGGGGTAAAGAGACCCAGTACTTC
cdr3_aa: CASSSPAGGKETQYF

j_call: TRBJ1-4
v_call: TRBV5-4
clone_size: .
d_call: TRBD1
cdr3_nt: TGTGCCAGCAGCTTAGACAGGGGGGATGCAACTAATGAAAAACTGTTTTTT
cdr3_aa: CASSLDRGDATNEKLFF

j_call: TRBJ1-2
v_call: TRBV5-1
clone_size: .
d_call: TRBD1
cdr3_nt: TGCGCCAGCAGCCCCACTGTGGGACAGGGGAAAGGCTACACCTTC
cdr3_aa: CASSPTVGQGKGYTF